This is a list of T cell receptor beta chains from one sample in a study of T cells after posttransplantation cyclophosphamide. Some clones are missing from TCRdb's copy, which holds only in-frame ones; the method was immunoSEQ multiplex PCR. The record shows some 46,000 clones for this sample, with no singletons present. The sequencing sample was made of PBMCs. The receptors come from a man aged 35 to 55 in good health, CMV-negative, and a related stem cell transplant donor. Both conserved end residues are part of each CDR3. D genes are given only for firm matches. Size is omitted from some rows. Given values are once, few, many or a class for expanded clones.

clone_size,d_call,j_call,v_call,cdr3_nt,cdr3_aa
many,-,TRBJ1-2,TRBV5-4,TGTGCCAGCAGCATTATATCGGGGTACAATGCTGGCTACACCTTC,CASSIISGYNAGYTF
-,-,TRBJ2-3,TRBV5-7,TGTGCCAGCAGCAGGGGAAGCACAGATACGCAGTATTTT,CASSRGSTDTQYF
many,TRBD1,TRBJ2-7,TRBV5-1,TGCGCCAGCAGCTTGTTGCCCGGGACAGGGGCCCTTCCCTACGAGCAGTACTTC,CASSLLPGTGALPYEQYF
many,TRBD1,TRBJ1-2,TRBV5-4,TGTGCCAGCAGCTTGGAACAGGGGGCGTTCTATGGCTACACCTTC,CASSLEQGAFYGYTF
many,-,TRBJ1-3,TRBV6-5,TGTGCCAGCAGTTACTCTTCGACTCTTGGAAACACCATATATTTT,CASSYSSTLGNTIYF
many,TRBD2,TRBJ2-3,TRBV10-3,TGTGCCATCAGTTTAGCGGGAGCTCCCACAGATACGCAGTATTTT,CAISLAGAPTDTQYF
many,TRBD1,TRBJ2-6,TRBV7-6,TGTGCCAGCAGCACTATACAGGGGGCGTATGGGGCCAACGTCCTGACTTTC,CASSTIQGAYGANVLTF
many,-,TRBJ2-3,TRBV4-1,TGCGCCAGCAGCCAACAACGGGGAGTTGATACGCAGTATTTT,CASSQQRGVDTQYF
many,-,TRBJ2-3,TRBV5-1,TGCGCCAGCAGCTTGGCCGGGAAATACACAGATACGCAGTATTTT,CASSLAGKYTDTQYF
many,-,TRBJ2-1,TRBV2,TGTGCCAGCAGCGGGGTACTCTCCTACAATGAGCAGTTCTTC,CASSGVLSYNEQFF
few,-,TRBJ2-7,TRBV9,TGTGCCAGCAGCCCTAGCATCCAGGCGGAGTACGAGCAGTACTTC,CASSPSIQAEYEQYF
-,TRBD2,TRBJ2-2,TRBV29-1,TGCAGCGCCCCCCAGGCGGCTAGCGGGACCGGGGAGCTGTTTTTT,CSAPQAASGTGELFF
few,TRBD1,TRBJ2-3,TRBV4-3,TGCGCCAGCAGCCAAGAGGGTAGATGGACAGGGTGTTTGGGCACAGATACGCAGTATTTT,CASSQEGRWTGCLGTDTQYF
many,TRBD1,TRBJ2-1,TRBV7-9,TGTGCCAGCAGCTTAGGACAGGGGGGGAGCAATGAGCAGTTCTTC,CASSLGQGGSNEQFF
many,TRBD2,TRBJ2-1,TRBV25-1,TGTGCCAGCAGTGACCGAGGACTAGCGGGAGCCAATGAGCAGTTCTTC,CASSDRGLAGANEQFF
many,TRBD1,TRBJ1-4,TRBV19,TGTGCCAGTAGTATTTCAGGGGGTACTAATGAAAAACTGTTTTTT,CASSISGGTNEKLFF
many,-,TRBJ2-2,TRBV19,TGTGCCAGTAGTATGACTGAGTTCCGGGAGCTGTTTTTT,CASSMTEFRELFF
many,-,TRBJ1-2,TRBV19,TGTGCCAGTAGTAACCAGGCATCCTACGGCTACACCTTC,CASSNQASYGYTF
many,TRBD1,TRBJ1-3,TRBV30,TGTGCCTGGAGCCGGGACAGCGGCTCTGGAAACACCATATATTTT,CAWSRDSGSGNTIYF
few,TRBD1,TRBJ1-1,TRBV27,TGTGCCAGCAGACCCCGGGACAGATTTGAAGCTTTCTTT,CASRPRDRFEAFF
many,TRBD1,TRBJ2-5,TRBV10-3,TGTGCCATCAGTGAGCGGACAGGGTGGGCTGAAGAGACCCAGTACTTC,CAISERTGWAEETQYF
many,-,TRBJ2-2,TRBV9,TGTGCCAGCAGCGTAGGGGGGGGCCCAAACACCGGGGAGCTGTTTTTT,CASSVGGGPNTGELFF
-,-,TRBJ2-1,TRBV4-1,TGCGCCAGCAGCCAAGTTGAGGAGGCCCGTGTTTACAATGAGCAGTTCTTC,CASSQVEEARVYNEQFF
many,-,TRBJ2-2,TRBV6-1,TGTGCCAGCAGTGAAGTGGGCAGTACGAACACCGGGGAGCTGTTTTTT,CASSEVGSTNTGELFF
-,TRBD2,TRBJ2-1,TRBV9,TGTGCCAGCAGCGTAGGCCCCCGGGGACTAGCGGGAGTGAGAGGTGGTAATGAGCAGTTCTTC,CASSVGPRGLAGVRGGNEQFF
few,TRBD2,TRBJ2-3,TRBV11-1,TGTGCCAGCAGCTTAGGTTTCAGCGGGAGAAGTACTGGCGCAGATACGCAGTATTTT,CASSLGFSGRSTGADTQYF
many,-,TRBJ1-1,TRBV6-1,TGTGCCAGCAGACGGGGGGCCGATGAAGCTTTCTTT,CASRRGADEAFF
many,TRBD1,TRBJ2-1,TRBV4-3,TGCGCCAGCAGCTTTAGGACAGGGGGGAATGAGCAGTTCTTC,CASSFRTGGNEQFF
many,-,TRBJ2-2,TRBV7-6,TGTGCCAGCAGCTTGAACAGGTTTATGGGCGGGGAGCTGTTTTTT,CASSLNRFMGGELFF
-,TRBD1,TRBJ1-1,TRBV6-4,TGTGCCAGCTCCCGGGACAGCGGCACTGAAGCTTTCTTT,CASSRDSGTEAFF
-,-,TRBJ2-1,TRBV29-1,TGCAGCGTTGAAGAGTGGGCAGGGGTTTCCTACAATGAGCAGTTCTTC,CSVEEWAGVSYNEQFF
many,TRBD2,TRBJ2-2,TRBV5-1,TGCGCCAGCAGCGTTAGCGGGACTACCGGGGAGCTGTTTTTT,CASSVSGTTGELFF
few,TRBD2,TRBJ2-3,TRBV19,TGTGCCAGTAGTTTCCTAGCGGGGGCCACAACAGATACGCAGTATTTT,CASSFLAGATTDTQYF
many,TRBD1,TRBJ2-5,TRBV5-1,TGCGCCAGCAGCGTACAGGGGACGGAGACCCAGTACTTC,CASSVQGTETQYF
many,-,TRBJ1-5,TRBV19,TGTGCCAGTAGTATTGGACAACGCGAGTGGCCCCAGCATTTT,CASSIGQREWPQHF